Below are 22 T cell receptor beta chains sequenced from a single sample in a study of blood T cell repertoires in COVID-19. Assay: immunoSEQ multiplex PCR; the TCRdb copy retains only in-frame clones and omits some. The sample comprises around 180,000 clones, about nine tenths of which are singletons, and under 4.5% rests with the top ten. The sequenced material came from peripheral blood. The receptors here all came from a young woman with acute or convalescent COVID-19.

V and J are TRBV11-2 and TRBJ1-2; D not resolved. The CDR3 runs 13 residues. From germline, CDR1 is SGHAT and CDR2 FQNNGV. The V end was cut by 1 base, the J end by 2 bases, with 5 bases between. In DNA form, the CDR3 reads TGTGCCAGCAGCTTAGCCATGAACTATGGCTACACCTTC. Its protein product is CASSLAMNYGYTF.

CDR3 amino acids: CASSILAGGNNEQFF. In nucleotides, the CDR3 is TGTGCCAGTAGTATACTAGCGGGAGGGAACAATGAGCAGTTCTTC. The chain recombines TRBV19 with TRBJ2-1; TRBD2 matches at 12 bases. Germline CDR1 LNHDA, CDR2 SQIVND (reference sequence). J gave up 5 bases and V 2 bases, and 1 base lay outside the gene matches. The CDR3 covers 15 residues.

This chain links TRBV18 with TRBJ1-5; tentative D call: TRBD1 (5 bases). This CDR3 has 14 amino acids. Germline CDR1 KGHSH, CDR2 LQKENI. V was pared by 5 bases and J by 4 bases, with 12 bases between. The CDR3 loop is CASSGGAVNQPQHF. In DNA form, the CDR3 reads TGTGCCAGCTCAGGTGGGGCAGTGAATCAGCCCCAGCATTTT.

The rearrangement links TRBV3-1 (or the pseudogene TRBV3-2) to TRBJ2-3, with a tentative D call TRBD2 (5 bases). Germline-derived CDR1 and CDR2 are LGHDT and YNNKEL (reference sequence). The CDR3 runs to 16 residues. The V gene lost 4 bases and the J gene lost 0 bases, with 14 bases spanning the gap. CDR3: CASSPSGFISTDTQYF. In DNA, the CDR3 is TGTGCCAGCAGCCCCAGCGGTTTCATCAGCACAGATACGCAGTATTTT.

The chain carries TRBV19 and TRBJ1-5; TRBD1 is a possible D gene (6 bases). Per the germline V gene, CDR1 is LNHDA and CDR2 is SQIVND (reference sequence). The V end was cut by 6 bases, the J end by 3 bases, with 15 bases between. The CDR3 is 15 amino acids. The CDR3 protein is CASRVRDILNQPQHF. CDR3 in DNA: TGTGCCAGTAGGGTTAGGGACATCCTCAATCAGCCCCAGCATTTT.

The sample holds one count of this clone. The chain joins TRBV9 to TRBJ1-1; D unresolved. With 7 bases removed from V and 3 bases from J, the gap between germline ends came to 7 bases. The CDR3 consists of 11 residues. Germline V gives CDR1 SGDLS, CDR2 YYNGEE. The CDR3 bases are TGTGCCAGCGGGCGAGACACTGAAGCTTTCTTT. It codes for CASGRDTEAFF.

This chain connects TRBV4-1 to TRBJ2-1; D gene unclear. V was shortened by 4 bases and J by 9 bases, with 10 bases between the two germline ends. CDR1 MGHRA and CDR2 YSYEKL come from the germline V gene. The CDR3 is 12 amino acids. For the CDR3, the DNA is TGCGCCAGCAGCCCTTCTACGGGTGAGCAGTTCTTC. Amino acids: CASSPSTGEQFF.

The sample holds one count of this clone. The chain employs TRBV2 and TRBJ2-1, with TRBD1 matching 9 bases. The germline gives CDR1 SNHLY, CDR2 FYNNEI. CDR3 length: 13 residues. V shed 7 bases, J shed 8 bases, and the junction held 6 bases outside the gene matches. CDR3 in DNA: TGTGCCAGCATACCGGACAGGGGTTATGAGCAGTTCTTC. This gives the protein CASIPDRGYEQFF.

This clone counts as medium-sized. The CDR3 here is CASSLDINEKLFF. CDR3 nucleotide sequence: TGTGCCAGCAGCTTAGACATTAATGAAAAACTGTTTTTT. The V call is TRBV11-2, the J call TRBJ1-4; no clear D. V was clipped by 0 bases and J by 4 bases, with 3 bases between them. The CDR3 is 13 amino acids. CDR1 SGHAT and CDR2 FQNNGV come from the germline V gene.

J is TRBJ1-6 and V is TRBV6-5, with 8 bases that match TRBD1. Germline V gene data show CDR1 as MNHEY and CDR2 as SVGAGI. The CDR3 runs 14 residues. V trimming: 6 bases; J trimming: 14 bases; junction bases outside the gene matches: 12. The CDR3: CASSPGTGVGTLHF. Written as DNA, the CDR3 is TGTGCCAGCAGCCCCGGGACAGGCGTTGGTACCCTCCACTTT.

J is TRBJ2-2 and V is TRBV5-1; D not resolved. The CDR3 length is 14 residues. The germline V gene encodes CDR1 SGHRS and CDR2 YFSETQ. Trimming shortened V by 7 bases and J by 7 bases, and 17 bases separated the two germline ends. This CDR3 reads CASSVETISGELFF. The CDR3 bases are TGCGCCAGCTCTGTGGAAACTATTAGCGGGGAGCTGTTTTTT.

The rearrangement joins TRBV5-4 to TRBJ1-1; possibly TRBD1 for D (5 bases). Trimming stripped 4 bases from V and 1 base from J, with 8 bases between. The CDR3 sequence is 13 residues long. Germline CDR1 SGHNT, CDR2 YYREEE (reference sequence). DNA for the CDR3: TGTGCCAGCAGCAACGACAGGAACACTGAAGCTTTCTTT. Translating gives CASSNDRNTEAFF. The complete variable domain, with remaining parts taken from reference TRBV5-4 and TRBJ1-1, reads ETGVTQSPTHLIKTRGQQVTLRCSSQSGHNTVSWYQQALGQGPQFIFQYYREEENGRGNFPPRFSGLQFPNYSSELNVNALELDDSALYLCASSNDRNTEAFFGQGTRLTVV.

The chain combines TRBV6-5 with TRBJ1-1; TRBD1 is a possible D gene (5 bases). Germline CDR1 reads MNHEY; CDR2 reads SVGAGI. The V and J ends lost 6 bases and 5 bases respectively, with 13 bases between them. The CDR3 contains 13 residues. The CDR3 here is CASSPGPVTEAFF. DNA for the CDR3: TGTGCCAGCAGCCCAGGGCCAGTTACTGAAGCTTTCTTT.

This clone was seen a single time. This chain connects TRBV28 to TRBJ2-1; the match to TRBD2 covers 8 bases. With V trimmed by 3 bases and J by 2 bases, 15 bases remained unmatched. Germline values: CDR1 MDHEN, CDR2 SYDVKM. There are 19 residues in the CDR3. The CDR3 sequence: CASSFGYGYSGTTYNEQFF. DNA of the CDR3: TGTGCCAGCAGTTTCGGATATGGTTATAGCGGGACTACCTACAATGAGCAGTTCTTC.

This rearrangement joins TRBV5-1 to TRBJ2-3; 15 bases align to TRBD2. Trimming cost V 6 bases and J 3 bases; bases outside gene matches: 5. The CDR3 sequence is 16 residues long. CDR1 and CDR2 from the germline V gene are SGHRS and YFSETQ. The CDR3 here is CASNRGLAGGTDTQYF. DNA of the CDR3: TGCGCCAGCAACAGAGGACTAGCGGGAGGGACAGATACGCAGTATTTT.

The CDR3 region has the DNA TGCGCCAGCAGTTCCATTACAGGGGGCCAGACTGAAGCTTTCTTT. Translated, it gives CASSSITGGQTEAFF. The J gene is TRBJ1-1, the V gene TRBV5-1; 9 bases map to TRBD1. The CDR3 is 15 residues long. The germline CDR1 and CDR2 sequences are SGHRS and YFSETQ. J gave up 5 bases and V 5 bases, and 10 bases lay outside the gene matches.

The chain uses TRBV2 and TRBJ2-7, with D possibly matching TRBD1 (5 bases). There are 15 residues in the CDR3. Germline CDR1 SNHLY, CDR2 FYNNEI. V lost 0 bases, J lost 6 bases, and 15 bases lay in between. The CDR3 nucleotides are TGTGCCAGCAGTGAAGCGAGGACACCGGGCGGCGAGCAGTACTTC. It yields the protein CASSEARTPGGEQYF.

The CDR3 here is CASSDSGAYAGGPISSVTDTQYF. CDR3 DNA sequence: TGTGCCAGCAGTGACTCGGGGGCTTACGCGGGAGGGCCGATCTCGAGCGTCACAGATACGCAGTATTTT. This chain links TRBV6-4 with TRBJ2-3; the match to TRBD2 covers 9 bases. Per germline, CDR1 MRHNA and CDR2 SNTAGT. The CDR3 is 23 amino acids. V lost 0 bases to trimming and J lost 2 bases; unmatched junction nucleotides: 24.

This sequence joins TRBV6-5 and TRBJ1-1, with D tentatively TRBD1 (5 bases). This CDR3 is 11 amino acids long. From germline, CDR1 is MNHEY and CDR2 SVGAGI. V was shortened by 4 bases and J by 11 bases, with 11 bases between the two germline ends. Here the CDR3 reads CASSSPHRAFF. The DNA for the CDR3 is TGTGCCAGCAGTTCACCCCACAGGGCTTTCTTT.

A note on this clone: The same CDR3 can be traced to other DNA sequences in this sample. The chain recombines TRBV7-2 with TRBJ2-5; 9 bases map to TRBD2. J was trimmed by 4 bases and V by 4 bases; bases with no gene match: 4. This CDR3 spans 14 amino acids. Germline CDR1 reads SGHTA; CDR2 reads FQGNSA. The CDR3 nucleotides are TGTGCCAGCAGCTCGGGACTAGCAGGAGAGACCCAGTACTTC. Amino acids: CASSSGLAGETQYF. The full variable domain, rest sourced from reference TRBV7-2 and TRBJ2-5, is GAGVSQSPSNKVTEKGKDVELRCDPISGHTALYWYRQSLGQGLEFLIYFQGNSAPDKSGLPSDRFSAERTGGSVSTLTIQRTQQEDSAVYLCASSSGLAGETQYFGPGTRLLVL.

The J gene is TRBJ2-3, the V gene TRBV10-1; maybe TRBD2 (5 bases). V lost 5 bases to trimming and J lost 3 bases, with 21 bases between them. The CDR3 covers 17 residues. Germline V gives CDR1 WNHNN, CDR2 SYGVQD (reference sequence). CDR3 sequence (DNA): TGCGCCAGCAGTATGTTTAGTCTAGCCGGGATGACAGATACGCAGTATTTT. Protein product: CASSMFSLAGMTDTQYF.

The rearrangement joins TRBV10-3 to TRBJ2-7, with TRBD2 matching over 7 bases. The germline CDR1 and CDR2 sequences are ENHRY and SYGVKD. J was trimmed by 2 bases and V by 5 bases; bases with no gene match: 6. This CDR3 is built from 14 residues. CDR3 nucleotide sequence: TGTGCCATCAGTTCCGGGACTACCCCCTACGAGCAGTACTTC. Translation gives CAISSGTTPYEQYF.